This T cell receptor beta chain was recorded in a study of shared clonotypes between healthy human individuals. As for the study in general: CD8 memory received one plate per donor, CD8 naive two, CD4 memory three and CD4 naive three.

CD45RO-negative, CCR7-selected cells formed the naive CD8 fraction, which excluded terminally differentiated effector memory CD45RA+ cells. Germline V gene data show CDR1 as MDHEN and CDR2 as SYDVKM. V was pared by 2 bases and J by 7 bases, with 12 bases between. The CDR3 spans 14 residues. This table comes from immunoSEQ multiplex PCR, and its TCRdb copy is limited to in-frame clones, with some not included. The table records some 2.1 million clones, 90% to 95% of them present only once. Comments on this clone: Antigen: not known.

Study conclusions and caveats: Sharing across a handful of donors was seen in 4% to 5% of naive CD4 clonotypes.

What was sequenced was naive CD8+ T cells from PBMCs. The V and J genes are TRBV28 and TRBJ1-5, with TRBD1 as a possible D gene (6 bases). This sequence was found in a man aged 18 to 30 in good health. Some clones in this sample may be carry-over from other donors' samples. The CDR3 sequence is CASSLRRQGQPQHF. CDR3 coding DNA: TGTGCCAGCAGTTTAAGGCGGCAGGGGCAGCCCCAGCATTTT. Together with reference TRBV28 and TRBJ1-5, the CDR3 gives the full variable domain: DVKVTQSSRYLVKRTGEKVFLECVQDMDHENMFWYRQDPGLGLRLIYFSYDVKMKEKGDIPEGYSVSREKKERFSLILESASTNQTSMYLCASSLRRQGQPQHFGDGTRLSIL.